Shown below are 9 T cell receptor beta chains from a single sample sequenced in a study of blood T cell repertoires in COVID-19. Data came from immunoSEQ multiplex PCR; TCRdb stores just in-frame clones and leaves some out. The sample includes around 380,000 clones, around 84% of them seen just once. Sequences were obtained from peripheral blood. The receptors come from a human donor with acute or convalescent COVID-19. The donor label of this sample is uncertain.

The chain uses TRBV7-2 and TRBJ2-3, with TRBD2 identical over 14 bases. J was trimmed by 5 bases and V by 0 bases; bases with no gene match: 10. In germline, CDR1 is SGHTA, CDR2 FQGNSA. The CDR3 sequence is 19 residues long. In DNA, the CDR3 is TGTGCCAGCAGCTTAGCCCCGCCGGGACTAGCGGGAGTGGTAGATACGCAGTATTTT. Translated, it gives CASSLAPPGLAGVVDTQYF.

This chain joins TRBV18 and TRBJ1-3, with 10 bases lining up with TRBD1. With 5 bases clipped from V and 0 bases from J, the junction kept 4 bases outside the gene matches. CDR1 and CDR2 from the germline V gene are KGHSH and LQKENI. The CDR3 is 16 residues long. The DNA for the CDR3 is TGTGCCAGCTCAATCGGACAGGGGGACTCTGGAAACACCATATATTTT. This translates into CASSIGQGDSGNTIYF.

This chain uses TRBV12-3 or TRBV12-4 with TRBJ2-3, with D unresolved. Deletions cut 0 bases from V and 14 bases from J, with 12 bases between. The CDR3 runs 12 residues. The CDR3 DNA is TGTGCCAGCAGTTTAGCCTCCTTGTTCCGGTATTTT. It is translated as CASSLASLFRYF.

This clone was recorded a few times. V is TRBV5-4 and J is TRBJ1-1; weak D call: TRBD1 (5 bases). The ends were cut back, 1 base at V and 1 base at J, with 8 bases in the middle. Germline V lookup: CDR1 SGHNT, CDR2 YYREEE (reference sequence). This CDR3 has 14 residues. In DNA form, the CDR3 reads TGTGCCAGCAGCTTGTTGGGGCGGAACACTGAAGCTTTCTTT. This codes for CASSLLGRNTEAFF.

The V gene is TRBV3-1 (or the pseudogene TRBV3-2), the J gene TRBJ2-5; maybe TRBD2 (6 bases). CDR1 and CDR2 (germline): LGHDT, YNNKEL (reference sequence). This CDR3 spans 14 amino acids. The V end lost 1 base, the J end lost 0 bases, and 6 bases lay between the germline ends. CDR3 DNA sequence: TGTGCCAGCAGCCAAGGGGACTACCAAGAGACCCAGTACTTC. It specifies CASSQGDYQETQYF.

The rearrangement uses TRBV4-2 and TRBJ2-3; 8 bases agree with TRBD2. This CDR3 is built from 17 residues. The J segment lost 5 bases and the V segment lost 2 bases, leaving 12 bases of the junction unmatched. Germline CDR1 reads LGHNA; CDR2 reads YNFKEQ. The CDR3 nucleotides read TGTGCCAGCAGCCAACTCCGGTGGCGGGAGGAGGGAGATACGCAGTATTTT. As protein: CASSQLRWREEGDTQYF.

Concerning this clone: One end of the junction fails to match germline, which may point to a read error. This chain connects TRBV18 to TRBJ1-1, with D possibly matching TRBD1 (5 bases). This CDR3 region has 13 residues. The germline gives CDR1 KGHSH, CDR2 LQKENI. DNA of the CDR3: TGTGCCAGCTCACCACCGGCGATCGTGGACATGGACTTT. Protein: CASSPPAIVDMDF.

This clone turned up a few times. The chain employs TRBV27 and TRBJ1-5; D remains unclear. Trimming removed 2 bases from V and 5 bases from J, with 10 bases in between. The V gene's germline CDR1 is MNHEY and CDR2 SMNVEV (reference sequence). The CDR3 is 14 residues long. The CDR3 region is CASSLRQDYQPQHF. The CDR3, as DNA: TGTGCCAGCAGTTTACGGCAGGATTATCAGCCCCAGCATTTT.

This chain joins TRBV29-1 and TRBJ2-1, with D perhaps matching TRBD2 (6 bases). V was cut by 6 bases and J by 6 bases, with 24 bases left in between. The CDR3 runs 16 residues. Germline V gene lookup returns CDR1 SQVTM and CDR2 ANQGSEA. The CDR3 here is CSVTTFPRRGLNEQFF. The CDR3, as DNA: TGCAGCGTGACCACGTTCCCCCGTCGGGGACTCAATGAGCAGTTCTTC.